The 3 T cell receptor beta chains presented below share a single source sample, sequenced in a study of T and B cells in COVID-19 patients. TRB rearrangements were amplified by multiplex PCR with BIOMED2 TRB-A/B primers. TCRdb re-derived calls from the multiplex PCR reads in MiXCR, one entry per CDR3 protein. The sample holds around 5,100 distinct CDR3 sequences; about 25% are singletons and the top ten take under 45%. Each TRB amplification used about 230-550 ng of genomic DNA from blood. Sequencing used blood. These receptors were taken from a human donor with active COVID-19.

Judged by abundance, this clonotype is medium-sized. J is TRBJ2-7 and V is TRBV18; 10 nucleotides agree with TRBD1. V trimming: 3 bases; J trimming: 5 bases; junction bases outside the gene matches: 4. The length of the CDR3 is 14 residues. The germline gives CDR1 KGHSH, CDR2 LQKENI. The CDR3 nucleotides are TGTGCCAGCTCACCGGGGACAGGGGTTAACGAGCAGTACTTC. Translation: CASSPGTGVNEQYF.

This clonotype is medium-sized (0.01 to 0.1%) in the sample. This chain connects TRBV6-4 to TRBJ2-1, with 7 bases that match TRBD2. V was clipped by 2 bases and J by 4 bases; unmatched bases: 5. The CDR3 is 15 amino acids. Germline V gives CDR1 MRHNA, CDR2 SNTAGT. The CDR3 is CASSDGAGEYNEQFF. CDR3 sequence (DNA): TGTGCCAGCAGTGACGGCGCGGGGGAGTACAATGAGCAGTTCTTC.

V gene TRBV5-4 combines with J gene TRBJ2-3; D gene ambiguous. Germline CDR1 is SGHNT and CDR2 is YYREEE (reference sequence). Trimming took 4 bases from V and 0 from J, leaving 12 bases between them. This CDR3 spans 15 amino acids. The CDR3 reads CASSRAPESTDTQYF. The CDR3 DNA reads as TGTGCCAGCAGCCGGGCCCCGGAAAGCACAGATACGCAGTATTTT.